This T cell receptor beta chain was captured in a study of cytomegalovirus exposure and HLA in healthy donors. In this sample, this clone turned up a few times. V dropped 0 bases and J dropped 9; count of bases not matched to a gene: 13. The CDR3 runs to 16 residues. Germline V gene sequence: CDR1 SGHTS, CDR2 YDEGEE. Measured with immunoSEQ multiplex PCR; TCRdb has only the in-frame clones, and not every one. The sample has 120,000 or so clones, roughly 90% seen once. The source of this sequence is a woman between 18 and 29 years old in good health and CMV-seronegative. Sequences were obtained from PBMCs. This chain links TRBV5-8 with TRBJ1-1; 8 bases align to TRBD1. CDR3 region: CASSLDTGQGGLKAFF. The CDR3 nucleotides are TGTGCCAGCAGCTTGGACACTGGACAGGGAGGTTTAAAAGCTTTCTTT.